There are a few counts of the clone carrying this TCR beta chain. The antigen remains unidentified. The ends were cut back, 5 bases at V and 4 bases at J, with 15 bases in the middle. The germline CDR1 and CDR2 sequences are LNHNV and YYDKDF (reference sequence). CDR3 length equals 15 residues. The entry originates in a study of vaccination and CD4 T cells after COVID-19. This sample's treatment: 10-day PBMC culture with coronavirus spike peptide pools or control peptides (ViraFEST assay). Cultures of PBMCs, some 2 million per well, were set up with approximately 9.6 IU/ml IL-2 and roughly 10 ug/ml peptide pools. Cultured CD4+ T cells had their DNA profiled by the Oncomine TCR Beta short-read assay. TCRdb re-called the PCR reads through MiXCR, storing one row per CDR3 protein. This table has roughly 12,000 distinct CDR3 sequences, around 49% appearing once.

This TCR was sampled from a human donor who had recovered from COVID-19. The chain links TRBV15 to TRBJ1-5; no reliable D call. What was sequenced was CD4+ T cells from blood, cultured in vitro. The CDR3 reads CATSLNAPINQPQHF. CDR3 DNA: TGTGCCACCAGCCTTAACGCGCCGATTAATCAGCCCCAGCATTTT.